A selection of T cell receptor beta chains follows, all from one sample in a study of control samples from healthy donors and cancer patients. Some clones are missing from TCRdb's copy, which holds only in-frame ones; the method was immunoSEQ multiplex PCR. The table shows around 80,000 clones, with around nine tenths occurring only once. Sequenced sample: blood. The origin of the receptors is a woman aged 45-59 years in good health. Both conserved end residues are part of each CDR3. Fields, in order: clone size, J gene, V gene, D gene, CDR3 protein, CDR3 DNA. A D gene is named only where the DNA matches it firmly. Where a row states a size, it is once, few, many or the class of an expanded clone; other rows omit it.

size: NA
J: TRBJ1-2
V: TRBV19
D: NA
CDR3: CASSISGGNFNYGYTF
DNA: TGTGCCAGTAGTATCTCGGGGGGCAACTTTAACTATGGCTACACCTTC

size: NA
J: TRBJ1-2
V: TRBV5-6
D: TRBD1
CDR3: CASSPPTGWDGGYTF
DNA: TGTGCCAGCAGCCCACCGACAGGGTGGGACGGTGGCTACACCTTC

size: NA
J: TRBJ1-1
V: TRBV6-4
D: NA
CDR3: CASSGFEQFTMGNTEAFF
DNA: TGTGCCAGCAGCGGCTTCGAGCAGTTTACTATGGGGAACACTGAAGCTTTCTTT

size: NA
J: TRBJ2-1
V: TRBV18
D: TRBD2
CDR3: CASSGTSSYNEQFF
DNA: TGTGCCAGCTCCGGGACTAGCTCCTACAATGAGCAGTTCTTC

size: NA
J: TRBJ2-1
V: TRBV2
D: TRBD2
CDR3: CASSGGGGHPVF
DNA: TGTGCCAGCAGCGGCGGGGGGGGACATCCGGTCTTC

size: NA
J: TRBJ1-2
V: TRBV6-4
D: NA
CDR3: CASSDTSQALYGYTF
DNA: TGTGCCAGCAGTGACACATCCCAGGCGCTCTATGGCTACACCTTC

size: many
J: TRBJ1-2
V: TRBV7-6
D: TRBD1
CDR3: CASSQKTGAPGGYTF
DNA: TGTGCCAGCAGCCAGAAGACAGGGGCCCCCGGTGGCTACACCTTC

size: NA
J: TRBJ1-1
V: TRBV7-8
D: NA
CDR3: CASIPRWNTEAFF
DNA: TGTGCCAGCATCCCCCGGTGGAACACTGAAGCTTTCTTT

size: NA
J: TRBJ2-1
V: TRBV7-2
D: NA
CDR3: CASSLEILPAGTYYNEQFF
DNA: TGTGCCAGCAGCTTGGAGATTCTCCCCGCCGGGACATACTACAATGAGCAGTTCTTC

size: NA
J: TRBJ1-1
V: TRBV29-1
D: NA
CDR3: CSVTGGYSEAFF
DNA: TGCAGCGTTACCGGAGGGTATTCTGAAGCTTTCTTT